The next 24 T cell receptor beta chains were all read from a single sample in a study of prognosis after radiotherapy for stage I lung cancer. TCR beta CDR3 amplification from genomic DNA was performed by two-round multiplex PCR. First-round PCR amplification was performed with primers specific to each TRBV and TRBJ gene. Each CDR3 protein gets one entry after TCRdb re-called the multiplex PCR reads with MiXCR. The table shows nearly 25,000 distinct CDR3 sequences, with roughly 34% occurring only once. This material consisted of PBMCs, taken before or after stereotactic body radiation therapy (not recorded which). These receptors all stem from a donor over 45 with non-small cell lung cancer.

CDR3 sequence: CSAGDSYDQYF. Here the CDR3 DNA reads TGCAGCGCAGGGGACAGCTATGATCAGTACTTC. The chain has TRBV29-1 and TRBJ2-7; 7 bases line up with TRBD1. CDR1 SQVTM and CDR2 ANQGSEA come from the germline V gene. This CDR3 is built from 11 residues. V was clipped by 7 bases and J by 10 bases; unmatched bases: 10.

This clonotype was recorded at least ten times. The rearrangement links TRBV24-1 to TRBJ2-3, with 8 bases that match TRBD1. Germline V lookup: CDR1 KGHDR, CDR2 SFDVKD. This CDR3 is 14 amino acids long. The J segment lost 5 bases and the V segment lost 3 bases, leaving 3 bases of the junction unmatched. CDR3 in DNA: TGTGCCACCAGTGATGTGGACAGGGTAGATACGCAGTATTTT. Translation: CATSDVDRVDTQYF.

This clonotype was seen ten or more times. The chain links TRBV24-1 to TRBJ2-1, with D possibly being TRBD1 or TRBD2 (5 bases each). Germline CDR1 KGHDR, CDR2 SFDVKD. This CDR3 region has 16 residues. With 1 base removed from V and 6 bases from J, the gap between germline ends came to 15 bases. CDR3 sequence: CATSDFRQTGRNEQFF. The CDR3 DNA reads TGTGCCACCAGTGATTTTAGACAGACGGGGCGCAATGAGCAGTTCTTC.

This clonotype was seen only once. The chain employs TRBV11-3 and TRBJ2-5, with 7 bases aligning to TRBD2. Germline lookup yields CDR1 SGHNT and CDR2 YENEEA. The CDR3 contains 17 residues. With V trimmed by 7 bases and J by 4 bases, 18 bases remained unmatched. The CDR3: CASIHLGRARRGETQYF. In nucleotides, the CDR3 is TGTGCCAGCATCCACCTTGGGAGGGCCAGAAGGGGAGAGACCCAGTACTTC.

About this clonotype itself: One junction end disagrees with the germline gene, perhaps due to a read error. The rearrangement uses TRBV6-1 and TRBJ2-7, with D possibly being TRBD1 or TRBD2 (5 bases each). From germline, CDR1 is MNHNS and CDR2 SASEGT. This CDR3 region has 14 residues. The chain's CDR3 is CASSDDWGFYEHYF. The CDR3 DNA sequence: TGTGCCAGCAGTGACGACTGGGGGTTCTACGAGCATTACTTC.

This clonotype was counted ten times or more. The chain couples TRBV7-8 to TRBJ1-2; 8 bases map to TRBD1. There are 14 residues in the CDR3. Trimming took 3 bases from V and 5 from J; bases not matched to a gene: 5. The germline gives CDR1 SGHVS, CDR2 FQNEAQ. This CDR3 reads CASSFGDRYYGYTF. CDR3 nucleotides: TGTGCCAGCAGCTTTGGGGACAGGTATTATGGCTACACCTTC. Using reference TRBV7-8 and TRBJ1-2 for the parts outside the CDR3, the full variable domain is GAGVSQSPRYKVAKRGQDVALRCDPISGHVSLFWYQQALGQGPEFLTYFQNEAQLDKSGLPSDRFFAERPEGSVSTLKIQRTQQEDSAVYLCASSFGDRYYGYTFGSGTRLTVV.

This clonotype was seen a few times. A much larger clone lies a single base off, so this may be a read error. The chain carries TRBV28 and TRBJ2-7; D uncertain. The CDR3 is made up of 12 amino acids. Trimming cost V 7 bases and J 9 bases, with 16 bases left between them. Per the germline V gene, CDR1 is MDHEN and CDR2 is SYDVKM. In nucleotides, the CDR3 is TGTGCCAGCACCCCCCCCCGGGTAAGGCAGTACTTC. The encoded protein is CASTPPRVRQYF.

This clonotype was observed many times. V gene TRBV24-1 combines with J gene TRBJ2-1, with D perhaps TRBD1 (7 bases). Between the trimmed V and J ends, which lost 7 bases and 5 bases, there was a span of 17 bases. The CDR3 runs 15 residues. Germline V lookup: CDR1 KGHDR, CDR2 SFDVKD. CDR3 DNA: TGTGCCACCAGCCCACCAGGGGGGAGAAACAATGAGCAGTTCTTC. It codes for CATSPPGGRNNEQFF.

This clonotype was recorded many times. V gene TRBV6-1 combines with J gene TRBJ1-1, with D perhaps matching TRBD1 (6 bases). V lost 4 bases, J lost 1 base, and 10 bases lay in between. The CDR3 covers 14 residues. Per the germline V gene, CDR1 is MNHNS and CDR2 is SASEGT. This CDR3 is CASSVAGENTEAFF. The DNA of the CDR3 is TGTGCCAGCAGTGTGGCAGGGGAGAACACTGAAGCTTTCTTT.

This clonotype was found many times. The chain has TRBV5-1 and TRBJ2-2; D might be TRBD1 (6 bases). Trimming pared 0 bases from V and 5 bases from J, leaving 11 bases between. The V gene's germline CDR1 is SGHRS and CDR2 YFSETQ. The CDR3 runs to 15 residues. The CDR3 DNA sequence: TGCGCCAGCAGCTTGGACAGGGTGACTACCGGGGAGCTGTTTTTT. This codes for CASSLDRVTTGELFF.

The sample holds many counts of this clonotype. The chain carries TRBV12-3 or TRBV12-4 and TRBJ2-5; 8 positions match TRBD1. J lost 0 bases, V lost 6 bases, and 9 bases had no gene match. The CDR3 contains 16 residues. This CDR3 reads CASRPSGTGYQETQYF. CDR3 nucleotide sequence: TGTGCCAGCAGACCCTCCGGGACAGGATACCAAGAGACCCAGTACTTC.

V and J are TRBV6-2 or TRBV6-3 and TRBJ2-7; D possibly corresponds to TRBD2 (6 bases). V lost 8 bases and J lost 3, with 17 bases in between. Germline CDR1 is MNHEY and CDR2 is SVGEGT. This CDR3 has 14 amino acids. The DNA for the CDR3 is TGTGCCAGCGGGGTAGCGGTCTCCTACTACGAGCAGTACTTC. Protein: CASGVAVSYYEQYF.

This clonotype was found many times. The chain recombines TRBV9 with TRBJ2-5; 10 bases are shared with TRBD2. This CDR3 contains 15 residues. V lost 3 bases and J lost 4; bases outside the gene matches: 6. CDR1 and CDR2 from the germline V gene are SGDLS and YYNGEE. Written as DNA, the CDR3 is TGTGCCAGCAGCGCACAAGGACTAGCGGTAGAGACCCAGTACTTC. Encoded protein: CASSAQGLAVETQYF. Combining the CDR3 with reference TRBV9 and TRBJ2-5 gives the whole variable domain DSGVTQTPKHLITATGQRVTLRCSPRSGDLSVYWYQQSLDQGLQFLIQYYNGEERAKGNILERFSAQQFPDLHSELNLSSLELGDSALYFCASSAQGLAVETQYFGPGTRLLVL.

The sample holds many counts of this clonotype. The J gene is TRBJ1-1, the V gene TRBV11-2; 8 nucleotides line up with TRBD1. Trimming at V came to 5 bases and at J to 2 bases, leaving 10 bases not matched to a gene. Germline CDR1 reads SGHAT; CDR2 reads FQNNGV. The CDR3 consists of 16 residues. CDR3 in amino acids: CASSPRTGPLNTEAFF. The CDR3 coding sequence is TGTGCCAGCAGCCCGCGGACAGGGCCGCTTAACACTGAAGCTTTCTTT.

As to this clonotype: With only one base between it and a far larger clone, this is likely a read error. The chain has TRBV11-3 and TRBJ2-4; D gene ambiguous. This CDR3 is 11 amino acids long. The germline gives CDR1 SGHNT, CDR2 YENEEA. The CDR3, as DNA: TGTGCCAGCAGCTTATCCCCGGAGCATTTCTTC. Its translation: CASSLSPEHFF.

This clonotype was seen at least ten times. A much more abundant neighbour one base away suggests this may be a read error. V gene TRBV6-1 combines with J gene TRBJ2-2; maybe TRBD2 (5 bases). The germline V gene has CDR1 MNHNS and CDR2 SASEGT. The length of the CDR3 is 11 residues. The CDR3 reads CASTNTGELLF. In nucleotides, the CDR3 is TGTGCCAGCACAAACACCGGGGAGCTGCTTTTT.

This clonotype was counted at least ten times. This chain joins TRBV7-3 and TRBJ2-3, with 12 nucleotides matching TRBD2. The V segment lost 3 bases and the J segment 8 bases; nucleotides outside the gene matches: 21. The CDR3 totals 20 residues. Per the germline V gene, CDR1 is SGHTA and CDR2 is FQGTGA. This chain's CDR3 is CASSFYPGLAGGRWRGTQYF. For the CDR3, the DNA is TGTGCCAGCAGCTTTTATCCCGGGCTAGCGGGAGGGCGTTGGCGTGGTACGCAGTATTTT. The full variable domain, its missing parts supplied by reference TRBV7-3 and TRBJ2-3, is GAGVSQTPSNKVTEKGKYVELRCDPISGHTALYWYRQSLGQGPEFLIYFQGTGAADDSGLPNDRFFAVRPEGSVSTLKIQRTERGDSAVYLCASSFYPGLAGGRWRGTQYFGPGTRLTVL.

This clonotype was detected ten times or more. This chain links TRBV15 with TRBJ1-1, with D tentatively TRBD1 (5 bases). Germline V lookup: CDR1 LNHNV, CDR2 YYDKDF (reference sequence). This CDR3 contains 14 residues. V was pared by 1 base and J by 4 bases, with 10 bases between. CDR3 region: CATSRARAGTEAFF. CDR3 coding DNA: TGTGCCACCAGCAGAGCCAGGGCTGGCACTGAAGCTTTCTTT. The complete variable domain, with remaining parts taken from reference TRBV15 and TRBJ1-1, reads DAMVIQNPRYQVTQFGKPVTLSCSQTLNHNVMYWYQQKSSQAPKLLFHYYDKDFNNEADTPDNFQSRRPNTSFCFLDIRSPGLGDTAMYLCATSRARAGTEAFFGQGTRLTVV.

This clonotype was seen ten or more times. The chain joins TRBV19 to TRBJ2-7; 9 nucleotides line up with TRBD2. Germline V lookup: CDR1 LNHDA, CDR2 SQIVND (reference sequence). Germline trimming cut 4 bases from V and 6 bases from J; bases unmatched to any gene: 7. The CDR3 sequence is 14 residues long. CDR3 in amino acids: CASSTGREGLEQYF. The CDR3 bases are TGTGCCAGTAGTACCGGGCGGGAGGGCCTCGAGCAGTACTTC.

This clonotype has only a few counts. The V and J genes are TRBV20-1 and TRBJ2-6; D call uncertain. Germline loops: CDR1 DFQATT, CDR2 SNEGSKA (reference sequence). CDR3 length: 15 residues. Trimming left V 6 bases short and J 0 bases short, with 12 bases between. The CDR3: CSAPRPTSGANVLTF. CDR3 DNA: TGCAGTGCCCCCAGACCGACCTCTGGGGCCAACGTCCTGACTTTC.

The chain couples TRBV12-3 or TRBV12-4 to TRBJ1-1; 9 positions match TRBD1. The CDR3 runs 16 residues. The V gene end was trimmed by 5 bases and the J gene end by 1 base; junction bases not matched to a gene: 8. The CDR3 nucleotides read TGTGCCAGCAGTCTTGAGGGACAGGGAAGGAACACTGAAGCTTTCTTT. This encodes CASSLEGQGRNTEAFF.

This clonotype was seen many times. The gene calls are TRBV14 and TRBJ1-1; possibly TRBD1 for D (5 bases). Germline-derived CDR1 and CDR2 are SGHDN and FVKESK. V lost 4 bases and J lost 2, with 17 bases in between. The length of the CDR3 is 16 residues. The DNA of the CDR3 is TGTGCCAGCAGCCCCAACGTGGGGGGGATAAACACTGAAGCTTTCTTT. It translates to CASSPNVGGINTEAFF.

For this clonotype: This may stem from a read error, because a much larger clone lies one nucleotide away. V and J are TRBV25-1 and TRBJ2-5; D is perhaps TRBD2 (6 bases). The germline V gene has CDR1 MGHDK and CDR2 SYGVNS. The CDR3 sequence is 16 residues long. Trimming took off 4 bases at V and 4 bases at J, with 19 bases between the two ends. CDR3 loop: CASSALFWAEGETQYF. CDR3 in DNA: TGTGCCAGCAGTGCCCTATTTTGGGCGGAGGGAGAGACCCAGTACTTC.

In its sample, this clonotype was seen a few times. A much bigger clone sits one base away, suggesting this may be a read error. The chain links TRBV6-2 or TRBV6-3 to TRBJ2-2; TRBD2 agrees at 7 bases. Germline V gene lookup returns CDR1 MNHEY and CDR2 SVGEGT. The trim removed 4 bases at V and 6 bases at J, leaving 11 bases unmatched. The CDR3 totals 16 residues. This chain's CDR3 is CASSSPAGSASGELFF. Written as DNA, the CDR3 is TGTGCCAGCAGTTCCCCAGCGGGATCCGCTTCCGGGGAGCTGTTTTTT.